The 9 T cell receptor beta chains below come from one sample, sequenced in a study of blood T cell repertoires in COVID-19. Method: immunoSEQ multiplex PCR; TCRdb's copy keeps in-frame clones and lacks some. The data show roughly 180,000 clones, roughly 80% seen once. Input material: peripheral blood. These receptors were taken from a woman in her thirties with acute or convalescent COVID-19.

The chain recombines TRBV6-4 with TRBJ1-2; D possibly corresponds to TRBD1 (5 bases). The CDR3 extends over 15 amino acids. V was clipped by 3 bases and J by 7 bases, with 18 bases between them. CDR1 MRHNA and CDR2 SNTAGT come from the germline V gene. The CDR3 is CASSDQGGLSAGYTF. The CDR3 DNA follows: TGTGCCAGCAGTGATCAGGGAGGGTTGTCTGCTGGCTACACCTTC.

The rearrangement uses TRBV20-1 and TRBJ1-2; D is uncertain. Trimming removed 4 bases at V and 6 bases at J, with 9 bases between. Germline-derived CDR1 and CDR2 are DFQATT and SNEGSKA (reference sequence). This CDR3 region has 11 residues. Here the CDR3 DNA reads TGCAGTGCTACCCGGGAAGATGGCTACACCTTC. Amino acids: CSATREDGYTF.

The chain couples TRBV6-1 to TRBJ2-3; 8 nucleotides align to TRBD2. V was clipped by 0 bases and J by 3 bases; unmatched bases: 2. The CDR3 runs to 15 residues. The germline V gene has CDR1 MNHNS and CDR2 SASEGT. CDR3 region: CASSEAIAGTDTQYF. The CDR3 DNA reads TGTGCCAGCAGTGAAGCGATAGCGGGGACAGATACGCAGTATTTT.

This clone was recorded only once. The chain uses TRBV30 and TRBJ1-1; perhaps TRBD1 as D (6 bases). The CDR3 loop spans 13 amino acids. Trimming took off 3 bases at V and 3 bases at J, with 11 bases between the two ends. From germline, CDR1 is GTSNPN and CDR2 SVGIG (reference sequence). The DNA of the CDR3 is TGTGCCTGGAGCGACAGGTGGGACACTGAAGCTTTCTTT. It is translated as CAWSDRWDTEAFF.

This CDR3 is CASSYQGVNNQPQHF. In DNA, the CDR3 is TGTGCCAGCAGTTATCAGGGGGTAAACAATCAGCCCCAGCATTTT. The chain joins TRBV6-2 or TRBV6-3 to TRBJ1-5, with TRBD1 matching 7 bases. Germline trimming cut 3 bases from V and 3 bases from J; bases unmatched to any gene: 5. This CDR3 is built from 15 residues. Per the germline V gene, CDR1 is MNHEY and CDR2 is SVGEGT.

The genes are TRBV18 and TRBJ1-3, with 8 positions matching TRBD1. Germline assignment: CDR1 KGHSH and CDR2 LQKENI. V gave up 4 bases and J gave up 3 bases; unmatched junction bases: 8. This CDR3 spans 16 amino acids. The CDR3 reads CASSRGKTGVGNTIYF. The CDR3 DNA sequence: TGTGCCAGCTCACGAGGAAAGACAGGGGTTGGAAACACCATATATTTT.

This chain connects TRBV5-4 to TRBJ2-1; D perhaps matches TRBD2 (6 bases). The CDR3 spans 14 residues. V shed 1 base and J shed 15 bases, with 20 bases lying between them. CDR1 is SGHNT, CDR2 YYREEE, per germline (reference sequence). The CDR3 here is CASSLQWGQGGRFF. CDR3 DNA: TGTGCCAGCAGCTTGCAGTGGGGCCAGGGAGGACGGTTCTTC.

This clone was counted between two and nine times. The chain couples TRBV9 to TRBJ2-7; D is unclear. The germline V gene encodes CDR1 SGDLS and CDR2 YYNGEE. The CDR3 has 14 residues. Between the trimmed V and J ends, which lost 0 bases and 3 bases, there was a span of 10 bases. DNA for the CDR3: TGTGCCAGCAGCGTAGTGCGGTCCCACTACGAGCAGTACTTC. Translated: CASSVVRSHYEQYF.

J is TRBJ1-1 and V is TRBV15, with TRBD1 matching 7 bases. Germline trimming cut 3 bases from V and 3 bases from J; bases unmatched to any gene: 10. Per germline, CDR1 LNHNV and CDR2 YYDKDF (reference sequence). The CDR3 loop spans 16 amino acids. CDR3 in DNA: TGTGCCACCAGCAGGGCCCAGGGGGTTACTTACACTGAAGCTTTCTTT. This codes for CATSRAQGVTYTEAFF.